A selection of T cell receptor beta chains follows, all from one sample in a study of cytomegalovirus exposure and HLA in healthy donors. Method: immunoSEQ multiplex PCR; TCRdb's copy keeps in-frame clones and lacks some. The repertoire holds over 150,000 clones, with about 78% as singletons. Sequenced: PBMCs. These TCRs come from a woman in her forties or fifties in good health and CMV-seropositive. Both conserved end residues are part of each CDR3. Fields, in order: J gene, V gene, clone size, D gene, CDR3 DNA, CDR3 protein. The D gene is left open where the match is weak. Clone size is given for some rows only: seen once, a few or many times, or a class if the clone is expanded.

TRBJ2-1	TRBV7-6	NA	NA	TGTGCCAGCAGCTTAGGGCGGGGGCCCTACAATGAGCAGTTCTTC	CASSLGRGPYNEQFF
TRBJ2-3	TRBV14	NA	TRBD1	TGTGCCAGCAGCCATGGACAGGGGGGCACAGATACGCAGTATTTT	CASSHGQGGTDTQYF
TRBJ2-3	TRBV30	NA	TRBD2	TGTGCCTGGAGTGTTGGCGGGGGAACAGATACGCAGTATTTT	CAWSVGGGTDTQYF
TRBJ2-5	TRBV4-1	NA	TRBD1	TGCGCCAGCAGCTCATATCAGGGGGTCCAAGAGACCCAGTACTTC	CASSSYQGVQETQYF
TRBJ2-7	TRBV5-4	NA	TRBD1	TGTGCCAGCAGCTTGGGGAGACAGGGGGCCTACGAGCAGTACTTC	CASSLGRQGAYEQYF
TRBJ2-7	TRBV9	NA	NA	TGTGCCAGCAGCCCAGGAGGGATGCACTACGAGCAGTACTTC	CASSPGGMHYEQYF
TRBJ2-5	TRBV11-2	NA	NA	TGTGCCAGCAGCCCACTAGCCCTTAGCAGTTTACAAGAGACCCAGTACTTC	CASSPLALSSLQETQYF
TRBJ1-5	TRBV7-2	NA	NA	TGTGCCAGCAGCTTAGCAGGGGGGCCCCAGCATTTT	CASSLAGGPQHF
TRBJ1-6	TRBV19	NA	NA	TGTGCCAGTAGCCTTGACAAAGGCGTACCGAATTCACCCCTCCACTTT	CASSLDKGVPNSPLHF
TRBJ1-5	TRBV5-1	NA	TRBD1	TGCGCCAGCAGCTTCAGACAGGGGGGTAGTCAGCCCCAGCATTTT	CASSFRQGGSQPQHF
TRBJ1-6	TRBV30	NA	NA	TGTGCCTGGAGTGTACGGGCAGGGGATTCACCCCTCCACTTT	CAWSVRAGDSPLHF
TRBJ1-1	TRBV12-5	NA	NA	TGTGCTAGTGGTTTGGTACTCGCAGGGAACACTGAAGCTTTCTTT	CASGLVLAGNTEAFF
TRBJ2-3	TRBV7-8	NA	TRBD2	TGTGCCAGCAGCTTAAACCTACTAGCGGGGGTGACTGTCACAGATACGCAGTATTTT	CASSLNLLAGVTVTDTQYF
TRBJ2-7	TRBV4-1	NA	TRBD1	TGCGCCAGCAGCCACTCGAAGGGGGACAGGCACTTC	CASSHSKGDRHF
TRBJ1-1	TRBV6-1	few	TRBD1	TGTGCCAGCAGTGAAGCTGGTATGGACAGGGGCGGTTGGGTAGCTTTCTTT	CASSEAGMDRGGWVAFF
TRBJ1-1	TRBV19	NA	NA	TGTGCCAGTAGCCAAACCAGGTCCCAGCGGGGGGCTTTCTTT	CASSQTRSQRGAFF
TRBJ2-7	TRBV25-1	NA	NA	TGTGCCAGCAGTGAAGGCGGGGCAGCCTCCTACGAGCAGTACTTC	CASSEGGAASYEQYF
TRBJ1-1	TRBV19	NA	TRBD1	TGTGCCAGTAGACCATCCATGGGACAGGGGAACACTGAAGCTTTCTTT	CASRPSMGQGNTEAFF
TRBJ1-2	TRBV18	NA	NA	TGTGCCAGCTCACCCAATGGGGGGAAGGATGGCTACACCTTC	CASSPNGGKDGYTF
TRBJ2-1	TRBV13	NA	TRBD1	TGTGCCAGCAGCTTGGGATTCGACAGGGCACGTGAGCAGTTCTTC	CASSLGFDRAREQFF
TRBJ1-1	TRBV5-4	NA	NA	TGTGCCAGCAGCCTCCCGTTAGTGAACACTGAAGCTTTCTTT	CASSLPLVNTEAFF
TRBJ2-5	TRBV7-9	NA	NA	TGTGCCAGCAGCTTTGGGGCCGGAGAGACCCAGTACTTC	CASSFGAGETQYF
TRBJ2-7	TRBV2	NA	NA	TGTGCCAGCAGTGAAGTCCTCAACCGAAACTCCGAGCAGTACTTC	CASSEVLNRNSEQYF
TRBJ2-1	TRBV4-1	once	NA	TGCGCCAGCAGCCAAGACACTAGACGGGACTACAATGAGCAGTTCTTC	CASSQDTRRDYNEQFF
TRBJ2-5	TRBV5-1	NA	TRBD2	TGCGCCAGCAGCTTGTGGGGACTAGCGGGCGAAGAGACCCAGTACTTC	CASSLWGLAGEETQYF